Presented here are 23 T cell receptor beta chains from one specimen sequenced in a study of shared clonotypes between healthy human individuals. Here immunoSEQ multiplex PCR was the method, and the copy in TCRdb shows in-frame clones only, minus some. Among 2 million to 3 million clones listed, roughly nine tenths were seen once. Sequenced material: naive CD4+ T cells sorted from blood. Subset noted: CD45RA+ positively selected. The receptor source for this set is a man in his late teens or twenties in good health.

This clone was counted a single time. This chain connects TRBV7-9 to TRBJ2-7, with a possible D match to TRBD2 (6 bases). V was shortened by 3 bases and J by 3 bases, with 12 bases between the two germline ends. The CDR3 sequence is 14 residues long. Looked up from germline, CDR1 is SEHNR and CDR2 is FQNEAQ (reference sequence). The chain's CDR3 is CASSFGGAVYEQYF. In nucleotides, the CDR3 is TGTGCCAGCAGCTTTGGAGGGGCCGTCTACGAGCAGTACTTC.

The chain carries TRBV4-1 and TRBJ2-3; perhaps TRBD2 as D (6 bases). The germline V gene encodes CDR1 MGHRA and CDR2 YSYEKL. CDR3 length equals 16 residues. V dropped 3 bases and J dropped 4 bases, with 17 bases sitting between them. This CDR3 reads CASSQARLVGPDTQYF. As DNA, the CDR3 is TGCGCCAGCAGCCAGGCCCGACTAGTTGGTCCAGATACGCAGTATTTT.

The genes are TRBV5-1 and TRBJ2-2, with D maybe TRBD2 (7 bases). This CDR3 contains 14 residues. Germline CDR1 and CDR2: SGHRS and YFSETQ. Trimming stripped 4 bases from V and 5 bases from J, with 12 bases between. DNA of the CDR3: TGCGCCAGCAGCGTCGGGGGGCTAACCGGGGAGCTGTTTTTT. Translated, it gives CASSVGGLTGELFF.

The chain employs TRBV21-1 and TRBJ2-7; the DNA was not used to check the table's D call, TRBD1. TRBV21-1 is tagged as a pseudogene. This CDR3 is 14 amino acids long. CDR3 sequence: CASTKGDRRNEQYF. The CDR3 bases are TGTGCCAGCACCAAGGGGGACAGGCGGAACGAGCAGTACTTC.

The rearrangement joins TRBV19 to TRBJ1-5, with 7 bases that match TRBD1. Germline V gives CDR1 LNHDA, CDR2 SQIVND (reference sequence). Trimming took 9 bases from V and 0 from J; bases not matched to a gene: 11. This CDR3 contains 16 residues. The CDR3 here is CASNGQDYYSNQPQHF. The CDR3 DNA sequence: TGTGCCAGCAATGGACAGGACTACTATAGCAATCAGCCCCAGCATTTT. The full variable domain, completed using reference TRBV19 and TRBJ1-5, is DGGITQSPKYLFRKEGQNVTLSCEQNLNHDAMYWYRQDPGQGLRLIYYSQIVNDFQKGDIAEGYSVSREKKESFPLTVTSAQKNPTAFYLCASNGQDYYSNQPQHFGDGTRLSIL.

The J gene is TRBJ2-3, the V gene TRBV6-6; no definite D call. CDR1 and CDR2 from the germline V gene are MNHNY and SVGAGI (reference sequence). V shed 2 bases and J shed 6 bases, with 9 bases lying between them. The CDR3 totals 13 residues. The CDR3 coding sequence is TGTGCCAGCAGTTACCCCTCCGGGGATACGCAGTATTTT. It codes for CASSYPSGDTQYF.

The gene calls are TRBV7-6 and TRBJ2-3; D may be TRBD1 or TRBD2 (5 bases each). The CDR3 consists of 16 residues. Germline CDR1 and CDR2: SGHVS and FNYEAQ. Trimming took 5 bases from V and 0 from J, leaving 15 bases between them. CDR3 loop: CASSPRDVLSTDTQYF. The CDR3 bases are TGTGCCAGCAGCCCCCGGGACGTGCTTAGCACAGATACGCAGTATTTT.

Comments on this clone: Other DNA sequences within the sample encode an identical CDR3. This chain connects TRBV28 to TRBJ2-7; D gene ambiguous. V gave up 2 bases and J gave up 1 base, with 3 bases separating them. The germline V gene encodes CDR1 MDHEN and CDR2 SYDVKM. This CDR3 is 12 amino acids long. The CDR3 DNA is TGTGCCAGCAGTTTACTTTCCTACGAGCAGTACTTC. Translating it yields CASSLLSYEQYF.

The chain combines TRBV6-5 with TRBJ1-2, with D unclear. Germline V gene sequence: CDR1 MNHEY, CDR2 SVGAGI. Trimming took off 8 bases at V and 7 bases at J, with 14 bases between the two ends. This CDR3 is built from 12 residues. The DNA of the CDR3 is TGTGCCAGCGGCCGAGAGGGCGGTGGCTACACCTTC. Residues: CASGREGGGYTF.

The chain uses TRBV6-6 and TRBJ2-7; 10 bases match TRBD1. Germline assignment: CDR1 MNHNY and CDR2 SVGAGI (reference sequence). V was pared by 5 bases and J by 6 bases, with 10 bases of the junction left unmatched. The CDR3 totals 15 residues. CDR3 region: CASSPGQGGSLEQYF. The CDR3, as DNA: TGTGCCAGCAGTCCCGGACAGGGGGGGTCTCTCGAGCAGTACTTC.

V usage is TRBV4-2 and J usage is TRBJ2-5; 8 bases map to TRBD1. With V trimmed by 1 base and J by 5 bases, 6 bases remained unmatched. The CDR3 contains 15 residues. The germline gives CDR1 LGHNA, CDR2 YNFKEQ. CDR3 coding DNA: TGTGCCAGCAGCCAAGTCGTGGACAGGGCGGAGACCCAGTACTTC. Residues: CASSQVVDRAETQYF.

This clone was seen once. CDR3 bases: TGTGCCAGCAGCGCCACAGGCTACAATGAGCAGTTCTTC. Protein: CASSATGYNEQFF. V and J are TRBV6-1 and TRBJ2-1; perhaps TRBD1 as D (5 bases). The CDR3 extends over 13 amino acids. In germline, CDR1 is MNHNS, CDR2 SASEGT. Deletions cut 6 bases from V and 3 bases from J, with 9 bases between.

This clone has only a few counts. V and J are TRBV19 and TRBJ1-2, with D possibly being TRBD1 (5 bases). This CDR3 has 14 amino acids. The V end was cut by 9 bases, the J end by 3 bases, with 17 bases between. Germline V gene lookup returns CDR1 LNHDA and CDR2 SQIVND (reference sequence). The CDR3 sequence: CASGGDPGHYGYTF. CDR3 in DNA: TGTGCCAGCGGGGGGGACCCCGGGCACTATGGCTACACCTTC.

The chain has TRBV11-2 and TRBJ2-7; TRBD2 might be the D (5 bases). V was shortened by 3 bases and J by 2 bases, with 23 bases between the two germline ends. Germline V CDR1 and CDR2: SGHAT, FQNNGV. The length of the CDR3 is 18 residues. In DNA form, the CDR3 reads TGTGCCAGCAGCTTCAGGCTGGAGAGGGCCGTTGGTACCTACGAGCAGTACTTC. Its translation is CASSFRLERAVGTYEQYF.

This chain connects TRBV19 to TRBJ2-3, with TRBD2 as a possible D gene (6 bases). Per germline, CDR1 LNHDA and CDR2 SQIVND (reference sequence). The ends were cut back, 2 bases at V and 3 bases at J, with 15 bases in the middle. This CDR3 contains 16 residues. In DNA, the CDR3 is TGTGCCAGTAGTATATCTCAGGGAGGTGGTACAGATACGCAGTATTTT. Encoded protein: CASSISQGGGTDTQYF.

A remark on this clone: This CDR3 is also generated by other DNA sequences in the sample. The V call is TRBV18, the J call TRBJ2-5, with D tentatively TRBD1 (6 bases). This CDR3 has 12 residues. Germline CDR1 reads KGHSH; CDR2 reads LQKENI. Trimming took off 3 bases at V and 5 bases at J, with 7 bases between the two ends. The CDR3 protein is CASSPRGETQYF. The CDR3 nucleotides are TGTGCCAGCTCACCTAGGGGGGAGACCCAGTACTTC.

V is TRBV18 and J is TRBJ1-5, with 8 bases identical to TRBD1. This CDR3 region has 16 residues. Germline V lookup: CDR1 KGHSH, CDR2 LQKENI. V trimming: 6 bases; J trimming: 2 bases; junction bases outside the gene matches: 9. The CDR3 loop reads CASSEQGDFGNQPQHF. The CDR3 DNA sequence: TGTGCCAGCTCGGAACAGGGGGATTTTGGCAATCAGCCCCAGCATTTT.

The chain employs TRBV28 and TRBJ2-4; tentative D call: TRBD1 (7 bases). CDR1 and CDR2 (germline): MDHEN, SYDVKM. The length of the CDR3 is 17 residues. Trimming stripped 5 bases from V and 0 bases from J, with 17 bases between. The CDR3 nucleotides read TGTGCCAGCAGTGGACAGGTTTGGGACTTAGCCAAAAACATTCAGTACTTC. It is translated as CASSGQVWDLAKNIQYF.

The chain carries TRBV7-9 and TRBJ2-5; TRBD2 is a possible D gene (6 bases). The CDR3 consists of 13 residues. V was clipped by 9 bases and J by 2 bases, with 13 bases between them. Germline CDR1 reads SEHNR; CDR2 reads FQNEAQ (reference sequence). For the CDR3, the DNA is TGTGCCAGTATGGGACGGGGGCAAGAGACCCAGTACTTC. Translated: CASMGRGQETQYF.

This chain links TRBV27 with TRBJ1-2, with TRBD1 identical over 9 bases. V shed 10 bases, J shed 6 bases, and the junction held 18 bases outside the gene matches. Germline loops: CDR1 MNHEY, CDR2 SMNVEV (reference sequence). The CDR3 totals 16 residues. CDR3 coding DNA: TGTGCCACATACCGGGACCTGGGGACAGGGTTGGATGGCTACACCTTC. Encoded protein: CATYRDLGTGLDGYTF.

V gene TRBV9 combines with J gene TRBJ2-3; 7 bases line up with TRBD2. The CDR3 runs 16 residues. J was trimmed by 0 bases and V by 2 bases; bases with no gene match: 6. The V gene's germline CDR1 is SGDLS and CDR2 YYNGEE. CDR3: CASSVTSAFSTDTQYF. The DNA of the CDR3 is TGTGCCAGCAGCGTTACTAGCGCATTCAGCACAGATACGCAGTATTTT.

As regards this clone: Within the sample, other DNA sequences also encode this same CDR3. CDR3 residues: CASSLGQGRYEQYF. As DNA, the CDR3 is TGTGCCAGTAGTCTCGGACAGGGGAGGTACGAGCAGTACTTC. The J gene is TRBJ2-7, the V gene TRBV19, with TRBD1 identical over 9 bases. Germline trimming cut 5 bases from V and 4 bases from J; bases unmatched to any gene: 6. CDR3 length equals 14 residues. CDR1 is LNHDA, CDR2 SQIVND, per germline (reference sequence).

This clone was counted only a few times. This sample includes further DNA sequences coding for the same CDR3. The chain carries TRBV30 and TRBJ1-5; maybe TRBD1 (5 bases). Germline V CDR1 and CDR2: GTSNPN, SVGIG (reference sequence). Trimming cost V 2 bases and J 2 bases, with 7 bases left between them. This CDR3 spans 13 amino acids. DNA for the CDR3: TGTGCCTGGAGTAGCAGGGGCAATCAGCCCCAGCATTTT. Translated: CAWSSRGNQPQHF.